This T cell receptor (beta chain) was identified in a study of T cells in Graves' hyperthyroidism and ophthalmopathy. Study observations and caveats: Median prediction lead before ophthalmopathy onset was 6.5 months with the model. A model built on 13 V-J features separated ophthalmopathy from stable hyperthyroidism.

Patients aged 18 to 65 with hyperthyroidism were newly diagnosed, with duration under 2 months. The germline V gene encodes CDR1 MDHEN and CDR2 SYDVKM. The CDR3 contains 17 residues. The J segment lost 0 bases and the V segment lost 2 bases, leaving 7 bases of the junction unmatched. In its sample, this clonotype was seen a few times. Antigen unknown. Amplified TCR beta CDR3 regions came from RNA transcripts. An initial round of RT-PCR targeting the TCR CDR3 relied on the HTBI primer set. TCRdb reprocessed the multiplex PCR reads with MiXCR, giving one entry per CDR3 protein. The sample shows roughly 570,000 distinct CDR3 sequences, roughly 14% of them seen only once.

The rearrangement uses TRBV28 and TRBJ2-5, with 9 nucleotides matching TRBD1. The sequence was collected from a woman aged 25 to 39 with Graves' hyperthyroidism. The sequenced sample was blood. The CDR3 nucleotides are TGTGCCAGCAGTTTAGACAGGGGGATGACCTACCAAGAGACCCAGTACTTC. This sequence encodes CASSLDRGMTYQETQYF. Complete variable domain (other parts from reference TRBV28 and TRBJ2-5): DVKVTQSSRYLVKRTGEKVFLECVQDMDHENMFWYRQDPGLGLRLIYFSYDVKMKEKGDIPEGYSVSREKKERFSLILESASTNQTSMYLCASSLDRGMTYQETQYFGPGTRLLVL.